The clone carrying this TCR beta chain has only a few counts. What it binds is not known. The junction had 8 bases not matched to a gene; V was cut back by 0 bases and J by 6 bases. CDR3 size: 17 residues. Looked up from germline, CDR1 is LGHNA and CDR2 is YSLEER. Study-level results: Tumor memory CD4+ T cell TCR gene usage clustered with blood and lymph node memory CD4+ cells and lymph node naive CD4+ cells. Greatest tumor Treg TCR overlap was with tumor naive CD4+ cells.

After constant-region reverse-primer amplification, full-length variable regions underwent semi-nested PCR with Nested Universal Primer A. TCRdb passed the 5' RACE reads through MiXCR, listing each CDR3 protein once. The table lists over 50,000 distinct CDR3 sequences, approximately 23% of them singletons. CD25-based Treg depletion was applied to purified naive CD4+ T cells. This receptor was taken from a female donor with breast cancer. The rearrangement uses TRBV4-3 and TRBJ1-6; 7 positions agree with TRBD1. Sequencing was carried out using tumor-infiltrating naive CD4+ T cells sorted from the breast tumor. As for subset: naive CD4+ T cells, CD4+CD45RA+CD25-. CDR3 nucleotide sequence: TGCGCCAGCAGCCAAGAAGAACGGGGGACAGTTAATTCACCCCTCCACTTT. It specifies CASSQEERGTVNSPLHF.